The clone carrying this T cell receptor beta chain was observed many times. The antigen remains unidentified. TCRdb re-derived calls from the 5' RACE reads in MiXCR, one entry per CDR3 protein. The sample lists about 340,000 distinct CDR3 sequences, approximately 13% occurring once. This entry belongs to a study of identical twins. Only healthy Caucasians were included as donors. General observations from the study: While abundant cord blood beta clonotypes carried fewer insertions, memory repertoires showed no such pattern. Compared with unrelated sharing, twin-shared out-of-frame alpha sequences had more low-probability sequences.

The V segment lost 6 bases and the J segment 7 bases; nucleotides outside the gene matches: 2. The CDR3 sequence is 13 residues long. The sample was also reused in another study, on yellow fever vaccine responses in identical twins.

This sequence joins TRBV12-3 or TRBV12-4 and TRBJ2-1, with 11 bases lining up with TRBD2. The source material was CD8+ T cells sorted from blood. The receptor was isolated from a woman younger than 30 in good health. The CDR3 region is CASSWTSGNEQFF. For the CDR3, the DNA is TGTGCCAGCAGCTGGACTAGCGGGAATGAGCAGTTCTTC.